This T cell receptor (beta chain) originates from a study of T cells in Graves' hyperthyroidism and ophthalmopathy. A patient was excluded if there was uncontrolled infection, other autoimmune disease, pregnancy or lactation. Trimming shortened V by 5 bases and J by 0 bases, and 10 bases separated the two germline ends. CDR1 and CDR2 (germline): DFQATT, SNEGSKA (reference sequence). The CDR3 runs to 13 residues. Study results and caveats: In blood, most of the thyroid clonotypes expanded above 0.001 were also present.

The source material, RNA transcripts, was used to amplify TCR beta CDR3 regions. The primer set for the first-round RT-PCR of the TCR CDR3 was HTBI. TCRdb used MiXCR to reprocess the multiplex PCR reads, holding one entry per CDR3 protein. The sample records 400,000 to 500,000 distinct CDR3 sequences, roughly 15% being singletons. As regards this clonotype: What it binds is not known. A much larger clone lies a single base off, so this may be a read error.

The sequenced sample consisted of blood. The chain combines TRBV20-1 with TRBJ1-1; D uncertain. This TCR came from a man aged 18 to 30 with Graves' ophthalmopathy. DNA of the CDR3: TGCAGTGCTGGGAGCGGTGTGAACACTGAAGCTTTCTTT. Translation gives CSAGSGVNTEAFF.